This T cell receptor (beta chain) was profiled in a study of blood T cell repertoires in COVID-19. Study background: Some COVID-19 samples were acute and others convalescent; all came from the United States, Italy and Spain. PBMCs, B-cell-depleted T cells, or T cells were the source of the cDNA or gDNA that made up the material.

Cohort allocation depended upon clinical history that participants reported. Cohort 3 donors counted as recovered after two negative PCRs, clearance, or resolved symptoms. Assay: immunoSEQ multiplex PCR; the TCRdb copy retains only in-frame clones and omits some. The sample shows a few hundred thousand clones, 75% to 90% of them seen only once. Germline values: CDR1 MDHEN, CDR2 SYDVKM. The CDR3 length is 13 residues. V shed 4 bases and J shed 4 bases, with 10 bases lying between them. This chain joins TRBV28 and TRBJ2-5; no reliable D call. This sequence was found in a man aged 25-45 years who had recovered from COVID-19. Sequencing used PBMCs or T cells enriched from blood (not recorded which). CDR3 coding DNA: TGTGCCAGCAGTTCTAGTATGCGAGAGACCCAGTACTTC. It is translated as CASSSSMRETQYF.